The 29 T cell receptor beta chains reported below all come from one sample, sequenced in a study of regulatory T cells in long-lasting Graves disease. To make TCR beta libraries, researchers used iRepertoire HTBI primers and Arm-PCR of CDR3 regions. TCRdb re-analysed the multiplex PCR reads in MiXCR, keeping a single row per CDR3 protein. The repertoire holds about 460,000 distinct CDR3 sequences, around a fifth seen once, with about an eighth in the top ten. Sample time point: persistent/refractory GD, antithyroid drugs over 5 years with positive TRAb. TCR sequences were obtained from RNA taken from PBMCs. The sample consisted of peripheral blood mononuclear cells (PBMCs), taken when the disease was refractory, from a patient treated with antithyroid drugs. These receptors came from a female donor with Graves disease.

This chain uses TRBV29-1 with TRBJ2-3; the D gene is possibly TRBD2 (6 bases). Trimming took off 2 bases at V and 4 bases at J, with 10 bases between the two ends. This CDR3 is 13 amino acids long. The germline CDR1 and CDR2 sequences are SQVTM and ANQGSEA. CDR3 bases: TGCAGCGTTGAAAATGGAGGGTCAGATACGCAGTATTTT. Translating gives CSVENGGSDTQYF.

CDR3 nucleotides: TGTGCCAGCAGCTTGACGGACAACCTATACGAGCAGTACTTC. Protein sequence: CASSLTDNLYEQYF. The J gene is TRBJ2-7, the V gene TRBV11-2; perhaps TRBD1 as D (5 bases). The CDR3 loop spans 14 amino acids. The V gene's germline CDR1 is SGHAT and CDR2 FQNNGV. V was trimmed by 3 bases and J by 4 bases, leaving 13 bases between them.

There are many counts of this clonotype. The chain employs TRBV6-1 and TRBJ2-7, with 8 nucleotides matching TRBD1. From germline, CDR1 is MNHNS and CDR2 SASEGT. This CDR3 spans 13 amino acids. With 8 bases clipped from V and 6 bases from J, the junction kept 9 bases outside the gene matches. CDR3 sequence reads: CASDRTGKVEQYF. In DNA form, the CDR3 reads TGTGCCAGCGACCGGACAGGGAAGGTCGAGCAGTACTTC.

Regarding this clonotype: Just one base apart from a much larger clone, this may be a read error. The V and J genes are TRBV12-3 or TRBV12-4 and TRBJ1-4; weak D call: TRBD1 (6 bases). This CDR3 has 12 residues. Here the CDR3 DNA reads TGTGCCAGCAGTTTAGGGACCGGACAGCTGCTTTTT. It yields the protein CASSLGTGQLLF.

V gene TRBV2 combines with J gene TRBJ1-1, with D uncertain. The ends were cut back, 6 bases at V and 4 bases at J, with 12 bases in the middle. CDR1 and CDR2 (germline): SNHLY, FYNNEI. The CDR3 is 13 residues long. The CDR3 reads CASSSTEFTEAFF. In nucleotides, the CDR3 is TGTGCCAGCAGCTCCACGGAATTCACTGAAGCTTTCTTT.

This clonotype was detected only a few times. The gene calls are TRBV4-1 and TRBJ1-6; TRBD1 matches at 8 bases. V trimming: 1 base; J trimming: 11 bases; junction bases outside the gene matches: 13. This CDR3 spans 17 amino acids. Per the germline V gene, CDR1 is MGHRA and CDR2 is YSYEKL. CDR3 amino acids: CASSQGRLRGRMTPLHF. As DNA, the CDR3 is TGCGCCAGCAGCCAAGGCCGACTCAGGGGGCGAATGACACCCCTCCACTTT.

The J gene is TRBJ2-5, the V gene TRBV5-5; D gene uncertain. The CDR3 runs 14 residues. Germline assignment: CDR1 SGHKS and CDR2 YYEKEE (reference sequence). With 4 bases removed from V and 5 bases from J, the gap between germline ends came to 15 bases. Here the CDR3 DNA reads TGTGCCAGCAGCCCCCCCGGACGGGTGGAGACCCAGTACTTC. Amino acid sequence: CASSPPGRVETQYF.

This clonotype appeared a few times. J is TRBJ1-5 and V is TRBV19; D gene uncertain. V lost 5 bases and J 9 bases, leaving 17 bases between the germline ends. The CDR3 contains 14 residues. Germline V lookup: CDR1 LNHDA, CDR2 SQIVND (reference sequence). The CDR3 sequence is CASSSGVNVWPQHF. Here the CDR3 DNA reads TGTGCCAGTAGTTCAGGAGTAAACGTCTGGCCCCAGCATTTT.

The chain has TRBV19 and TRBJ1-5, with 7 bases aligning to TRBD1. This CDR3 comprises 16 residues. The germline V gene has CDR1 LNHDA and CDR2 SQIVND (reference sequence). The V and J ends lost 4 bases and 0 bases, in that order; junction bases with no gene match: 6. The CDR3 loop is CASSTTTGISNQPQHF. CDR3 DNA sequence: TGTGCCAGTAGTACTACGACAGGGATTAGCAATCAGCCCCAGCATTTT.

This clonotype was observed a few times. V usage is TRBV6-1 and J usage is TRBJ1-1; 8 bases match TRBD1. CDR3 length equals 14 residues. Trimming removed 6 bases from V and 1 base from J; junction bases left unmatched: 4. CDR1 MNHNS and CDR2 SASEGT come from the germline V gene. CDR3 protein: CASSPDRENTEAFF. Here the CDR3 DNA reads TGTGCCAGCAGCCCGGACAGGGAGAACACTGAAGCTTTCTTT.

The sample holds many counts of this clonotype. The chain carries TRBV7-9 and TRBJ1-2, with 9 bases that match TRBD1. The V and J ends lost 5 bases and 4 bases, in that order; junction bases with no gene match: 5. CDR1 is SEHNR and CDR2 is FQNEAQ in the germline V gene (reference sequence). The CDR3 contains 14 residues. DNA for the CDR3: TGTGCCAGCAGCCCAGGGACAGGGTCCTATGGCTACACCTTC. Its translation is CASSPGTGSYGYTF.

This clonotype has at least ten counts. V and J are TRBV7-2 and TRBJ1-1; no definite D call. CDR3 length: 16 residues. The germline V and J ends were trimmed by 1 base and 0 bases, with 12 bases remaining between them. Per the germline V gene, CDR1 is SGHTA and CDR2 is FQGNSA. The CDR3 is CASSLEGGAVNTEAFF. CDR3 nucleotide sequence: TGTGCCAGCAGCTTAGAGGGCGGAGCGGTGAACACTGAAGCTTTCTTT. The variable domain in full, completed from reference TRBV7-2 and TRBJ1-1, reads GAGVSQSPSNKVTEKGKDVELRCDPISGHTALYWYRQSLGQGLEFLIYFQGNSAPDKSGLPSDRFSAERTGGSVSTLTIQRTQQEDSAVYLCASSLEGGAVNTEAFFGQGTRLTVV.

This clonotype came up many times. This sequence joins TRBV10-3 and TRBJ1-1; D unclear. This CDR3 region has 13 residues. Looked up from germline, CDR1 is ENHRY and CDR2 is SYGVKD. Trimming shortened V by 8 bases and J by 5 bases, and 15 bases separated the two germline ends. The CDR3, as DNA: TGTGCCATCTCTACGGGCTCGGGGACTGAAGCTTTCTTT. Protein sequence: CAISTGSGTEAFF.

This clonotype came up once. V gene TRBV4-1 combines with J gene TRBJ1-5; D not resolved. The V gene's germline CDR1 is MGHRA and CDR2 YSYEKL. The V gene lost 3 bases and the J gene lost 7 bases, with 16 bases spanning the gap. The CDR3 is 15 residues long. In DNA form, the CDR3 reads TGCGCCAGCAGCCAGGGTAGGACCGGAGGACAGCCCCAGCATTTT. As protein: CASSQGRTGGQPQHF.

This clonotype occurred many times. The chain links TRBV12-3 or TRBV12-4 to TRBJ1-1; D unclear. This CDR3 comprises 16 residues. Deletions cut 6 bases from V and 1 base from J, with 18 bases between. CDR3: CASSPNRFAQNTEAFF. CDR3 nucleotides: TGTGCCAGCAGCCCAAACCGATTCGCCCAGAACACTGAAGCTTTCTTT.

This clonotype was recorded at least ten times. The rearrangement joins TRBV28 to TRBJ1-1; 7 bases match TRBD1. J gave up 3 bases and V 3 bases, and 4 bases lay outside the gene matches. CDR3 size: 14 residues. Germline CDR1 is MDHEN and CDR2 is SYDVKM. The CDR3 coding sequence is TGTGCCAGCAGTTTGGTGAGGGGGCACACTGAAGCTTTCTTT. This encodes CASSLVRGHTEAFF.

V is TRBV11-2 and J is TRBJ1-1; tentatively, D is TRBD1 (6 bases). The CDR3 consists of 15 residues. Germline assignment: CDR1 SGHAT and CDR2 FQNNGV. V shed 3 bases and J shed 5 bases, with 16 bases lying between them. The CDR3 is CASSLGAGAGTEAFF. CDR3 DNA sequence: TGTGCCAGCAGCTTGGGGGCGGGGGCAGGTACTGAAGCTTTCTTT.

Only one count was recorded for this clonotype. The J gene is TRBJ2-1, the V gene TRBV11-3, with 7 bases identical to TRBD1. CDR1 SGHNT and CDR2 YENEEA come from the germline V gene. J gave up 2 bases and V 5 bases, and 12 bases lay outside the gene matches. CDR3 length: 17 residues. The CDR3 here is CASSRDRKLFAYNEQFF. In DNA, the CDR3 is TGTGCCAGCAGCAGGGACAGAAAGCTTTTTGCCTACAATGAGCAGTTCTTC.

This clonotype was seen only a few times. The chain employs TRBV14 and TRBJ2-2; D is ambiguous. V was shortened by 2 bases and J by 10 bases, with 5 bases between the two germline ends. The CDR3 sequence is 11 residues long. Germline CDR1 reads SGHDN; CDR2 reads FVKESK. The CDR3 DNA is TGTGCCAGCAGCCAATATCAGGAGCTGTTTTTT. It codes for CASSQYQELFF.

This clonotype appeared a few times. The V gene is TRBV5-1, the J gene TRBJ2-7, with D tentatively TRBD1 or TRBD2 (5 bases each). Trimming cost V 4 bases and J 5 bases, with 13 bases left between them. The CDR3 has 13 residues. Germline values: CDR1 SGHRS, CDR2 YFSETQ. CDR3 amino acids: CASSHLRGNEQYF. DNA of the CDR3: TGCGCCAGCAGCCACCTGAGGGGTAACGAGCAGTACTTC.

This clonotype came up many times. J is TRBJ1-5 and V is TRBV10-3; possible D gene TRBD1, 6 bases. V was clipped by 2 bases and J by 5 bases, with 7 bases between them. From germline, CDR1 is ENHRY and CDR2 SYGVKD. This CDR3 is 13 amino acids long. CDR3 DNA sequence: TGTGCCATCAGTGAGGCAGGGGATCAGCCCCAGCATTTT. Encoded protein: CAISEAGDQPQHF.

This clonotype has more than one count but fewer than ten. As DNA, the CDR3 is TGTGCCAGCAGCACACGGACTAGCGGGAATCCTTACGAGCAGTACTTC. It translates to CASSTRTSGNPYEQYF. The genes are TRBV13 and TRBJ2-7; the match to TRBD2 covers 12 bases. Germline V gives CDR1 PRHDT, CDR2 FYEKMQ (reference sequence). V shed 5 bases and J 4 bases; nucleotides not matched to a gene: 9. This CDR3 is built from 16 residues. The variable domain in full, with the rest retrieved from reference TRBV13 and TRBJ2-7, is AAGVIQSPRHLIKEKRETATLKCYPIPRHDTVYWYQQGPGQDPQFLISFYEKMQSDKGSIPDRFSAQQFSDYHSELNMSSLELGDSALYFCASSTRTSGNPYEQYFGPGTRLTVT.

The J gene is TRBJ2-2, the V gene TRBV6-5, with TRBD2 matching over 13 bases. After removal of 2 bases from V and 6 bases from J, the junction contained 6 bases not matched to a gene. The CDR3 extends over 17 amino acids. The germline gives CDR1 MNHEY, CDR2 SVGAGI. The CDR3 spells CASSYTSGGAGPGELFF. In nucleotides, the CDR3 is TGTGCCAGCAGTTACACTAGCGGGGGGGCCGGACCCGGGGAGCTGTTTTTT.

This clonotype was detected many times. The chain joins TRBV6-2 or TRBV6-3 to TRBJ1-1; possible D gene TRBD1, 5 bases. Germline loops: CDR1 MNHEY, CDR2 SVGEGT. The V gene lost 6 bases and the J gene lost 0 bases, with 11 bases spanning the gap. The CDR3 has 14 residues. The chain's CDR3 is CASRTGGVNTEAFF. The CDR3 nucleotides read TGTGCCAGCAGAACAGGAGGGGTGAACACTGAAGCTTTCTTT.

This clonotype was observed at least ten times. V usage is TRBV12-3 or TRBV12-4 and J usage is TRBJ1-3, with TRBD1 identical over 10 bases. This CDR3 comprises 16 residues. V lost 1 base, J lost 2 bases, and 2 bases stayed unmatched. As DNA, the CDR3 is TGTGCCAGCAGTTTAGAAGGGACAGGGGCTGGAAACACCATATATTTT. Translating gives CASSLEGTGAGNTIYF.

This clonotype was detected ten times or more. The gene calls are TRBV7-8 and TRBJ1-5; D gene unclear. CDR1 is SGHVS, CDR2 FQNEAQ, per germline. The CDR3 is 15 residues long. V was trimmed by 0 bases and J by 2 bases, leaving 8 bases between them. The chain's CDR3 is CASSLADLGNQPQHF. CDR3 in DNA: TGTGCCAGCAGCTTAGCCGATCTAGGCAATCAGCCCCAGCATTTT.

This clonotype came up once. The CDR3 sequence is CSVPSGQQSYEQYF. CDR3 in DNA: TGCAGCGTTCCCTCGGGACAGCAGTCCTACGAGCAGTACTTC. The V gene is TRBV29-1, the J gene TRBJ2-7; 7 bases map to TRBD1. The CDR3 covers 14 residues. Germline V gene data show CDR1 as SQVTM and CDR2 as ANQGSEA. J gave up 1 base and V 5 bases, and 8 bases lay outside the gene matches.

The chain carries TRBV6-1 and TRBJ1-1, with D possibly TRBD1 on 6 matching bases. This CDR3 region has 13 residues. The germline gives CDR1 MNHNS, CDR2 SASEGT. The germline V and J ends were trimmed by 8 bases and 2 bases, with 12 bases remaining between them. CDR3 amino acids: CASYRVVNTEAFF. In DNA form, the CDR3 reads TGTGCCAGCTACAGGGTGGTTAACACTGAAGCTTTCTTT.

Only a few counts were recorded for this clonotype. This chain joins TRBV30 and TRBJ1-2; no reliable D call. Germline CDR1 GTSNPN, CDR2 SVGIG (reference sequence). This CDR3 contains 12 residues. V lost 0 bases and J 12 bases, leaving 14 bases between the germline ends. The CDR3 loop reads CAWSVQGSADTF. The CDR3, as DNA: TGTGCCTGGAGTGTACAAGGCTCGGCGGACACCTTC.